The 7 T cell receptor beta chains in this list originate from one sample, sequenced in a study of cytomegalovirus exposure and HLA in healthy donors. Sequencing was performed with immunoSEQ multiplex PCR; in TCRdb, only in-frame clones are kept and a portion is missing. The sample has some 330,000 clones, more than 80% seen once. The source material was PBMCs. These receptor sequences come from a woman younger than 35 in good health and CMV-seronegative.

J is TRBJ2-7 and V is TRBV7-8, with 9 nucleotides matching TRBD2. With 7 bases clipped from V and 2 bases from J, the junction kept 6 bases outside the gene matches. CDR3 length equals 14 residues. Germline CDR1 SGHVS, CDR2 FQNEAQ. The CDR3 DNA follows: TGTGCCAGCACCCAGCGGGAGGCCACCTACGAGCAGTACTTC. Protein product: CASTQREATYEQYF.

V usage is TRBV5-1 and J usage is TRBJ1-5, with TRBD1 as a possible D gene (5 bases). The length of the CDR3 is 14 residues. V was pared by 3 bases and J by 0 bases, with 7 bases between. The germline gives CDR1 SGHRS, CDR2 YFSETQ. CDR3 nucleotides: TGCGCCAGCAGCTGGGGGGATAGCAATCAGCCCCAGCATTTT. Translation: CASSWGDSNQPQHF. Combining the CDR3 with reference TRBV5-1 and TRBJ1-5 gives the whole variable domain KAGVTQTPRYLIKTRGQQVTLSCSPISGHRSVSWYQQTPGQGLQFLFEYFSETQRNKGNFPGRFSGRQFSNSRSEMNVSTLELGDSALYLCASSWGDSNQPQHFGDGTRLSIL.

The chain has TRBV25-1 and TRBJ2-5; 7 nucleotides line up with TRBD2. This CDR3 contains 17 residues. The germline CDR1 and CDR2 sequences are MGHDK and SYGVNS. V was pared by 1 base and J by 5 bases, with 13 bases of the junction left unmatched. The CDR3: CASSEFKGGSASETQYF. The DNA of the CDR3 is TGTGCCAGCAGTGAATTTAAGGGAGGGTCCGCCTCTGAGACCCAGTACTTC.

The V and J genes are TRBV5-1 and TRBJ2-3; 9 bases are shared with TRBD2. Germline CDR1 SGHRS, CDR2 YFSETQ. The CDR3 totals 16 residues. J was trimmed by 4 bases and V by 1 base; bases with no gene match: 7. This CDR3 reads CASSLSQRGDSDTQYF. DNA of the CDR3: TGCGCCAGCAGCTTGAGCCAGCGGGGGGATTCAGATACGCAGTATTTT.

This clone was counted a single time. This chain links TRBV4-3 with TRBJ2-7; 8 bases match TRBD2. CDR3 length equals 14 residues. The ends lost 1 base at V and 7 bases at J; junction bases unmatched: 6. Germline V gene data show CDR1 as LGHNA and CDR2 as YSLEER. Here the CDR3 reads CASSQVGRADEQYF. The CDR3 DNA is TGCGCCAGCAGCCAAGTCGGGAGGGCCGATGAGCAGTACTTC.

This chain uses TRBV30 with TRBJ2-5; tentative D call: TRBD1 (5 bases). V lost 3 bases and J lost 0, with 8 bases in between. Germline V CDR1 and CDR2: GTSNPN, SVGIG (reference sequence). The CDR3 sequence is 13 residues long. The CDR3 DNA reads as TGTGCCTGGAGGGTCAGGGACCAAGAGACCCAGTACTTC. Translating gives CAWRVRDQETQYF.

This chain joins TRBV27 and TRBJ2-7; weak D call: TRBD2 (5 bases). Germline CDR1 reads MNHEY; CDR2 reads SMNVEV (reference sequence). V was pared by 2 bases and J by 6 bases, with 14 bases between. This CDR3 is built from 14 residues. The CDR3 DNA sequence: TGTGCCAGCAGTTTAGTCTCGCTAGCCAGCGAGCAGTACTTC. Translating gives CASSLVSLASEQYF.